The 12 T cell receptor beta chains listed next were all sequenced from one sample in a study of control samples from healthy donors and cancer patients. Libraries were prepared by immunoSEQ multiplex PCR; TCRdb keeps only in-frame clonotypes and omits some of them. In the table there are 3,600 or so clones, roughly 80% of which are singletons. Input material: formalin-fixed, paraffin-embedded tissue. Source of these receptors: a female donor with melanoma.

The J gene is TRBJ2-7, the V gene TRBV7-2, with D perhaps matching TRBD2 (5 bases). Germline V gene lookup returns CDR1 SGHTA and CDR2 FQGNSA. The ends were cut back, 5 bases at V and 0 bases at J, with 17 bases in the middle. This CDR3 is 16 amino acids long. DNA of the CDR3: TGTGCCAGCAGCCCCCGGGGTGAGGGAAGCTCCTACGAGCAGTACTTC. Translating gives CASSPRGEGSSYEQYF.

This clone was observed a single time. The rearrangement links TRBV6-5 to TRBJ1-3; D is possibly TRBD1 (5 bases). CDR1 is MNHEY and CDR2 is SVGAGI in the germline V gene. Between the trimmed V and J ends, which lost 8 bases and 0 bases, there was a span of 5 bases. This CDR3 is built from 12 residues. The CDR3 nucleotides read TGTGCCAGCGACAGCTCTGGAAACACCATATATTTT. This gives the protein CASDSSGNTIYF.

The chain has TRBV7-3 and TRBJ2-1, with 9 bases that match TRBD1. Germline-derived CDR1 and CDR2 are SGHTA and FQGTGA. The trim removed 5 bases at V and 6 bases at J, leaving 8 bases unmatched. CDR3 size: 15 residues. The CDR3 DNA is TGTGCCAGCAGCCGAAGCGGGACAGGGATCAATGAGCAGTTCTTC. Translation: CASSRSGTGINEQFF.

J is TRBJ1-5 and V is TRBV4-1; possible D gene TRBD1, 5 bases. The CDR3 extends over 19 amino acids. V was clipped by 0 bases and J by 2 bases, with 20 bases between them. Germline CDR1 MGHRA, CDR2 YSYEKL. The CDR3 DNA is TGCGCCAGCAGCCAAGAAGGAACCGGTCGGGGGGACGGCAATCAGCCCCAGCATTTT. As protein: CASSQEGTGRGDGNQPQHF.

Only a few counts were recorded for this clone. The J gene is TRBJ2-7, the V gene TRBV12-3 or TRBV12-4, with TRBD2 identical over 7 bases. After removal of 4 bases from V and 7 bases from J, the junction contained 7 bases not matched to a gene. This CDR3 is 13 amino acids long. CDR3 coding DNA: TGTGCCAGCAGTTCGTTGTTGGGGGGGGAGCAGTACTTC. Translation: CASSSLLGGEQYF.

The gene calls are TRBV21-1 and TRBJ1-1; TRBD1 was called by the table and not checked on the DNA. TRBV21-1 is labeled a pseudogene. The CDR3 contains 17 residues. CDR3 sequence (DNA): TGTGCCAGCAGCAAAGGGGACAGGGATGTAATAAACACTGAAGCTTTCTTT. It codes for CASSKGDRDVINTEAFF.

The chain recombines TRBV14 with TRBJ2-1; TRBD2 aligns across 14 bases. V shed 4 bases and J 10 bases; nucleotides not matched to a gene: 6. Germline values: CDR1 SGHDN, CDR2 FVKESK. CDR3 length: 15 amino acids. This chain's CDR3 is CASSLGLAGGSEQFF. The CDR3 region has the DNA TGTGCCAGCAGCCTTGGACTAGCGGGGGGATCGGAGCAGTTCTTC.

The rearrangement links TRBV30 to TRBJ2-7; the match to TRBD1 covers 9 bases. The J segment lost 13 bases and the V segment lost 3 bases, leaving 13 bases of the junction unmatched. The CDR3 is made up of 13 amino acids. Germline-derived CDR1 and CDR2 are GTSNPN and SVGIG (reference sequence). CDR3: CAWSRTGEGASYF. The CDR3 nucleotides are TGTGCCTGGAGCCGGACAGGGGAAGGGGCATCATACTTC. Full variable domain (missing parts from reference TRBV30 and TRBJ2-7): SQTIHQWPATLVQPVGSPLSLECTVEGTSNPNLYWYRQAAGRGLQLLFYSVGIGQISSEVPQNLSASRPQDRQFILSSKKLLLSDSGFYLCAWSRTGEGASYFGPGTRLTVT.

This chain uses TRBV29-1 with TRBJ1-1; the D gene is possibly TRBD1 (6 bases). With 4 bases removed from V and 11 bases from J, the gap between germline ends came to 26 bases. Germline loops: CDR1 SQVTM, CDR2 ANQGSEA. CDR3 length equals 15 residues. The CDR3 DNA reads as TGCAGCGTTGGGCCTACCGAGGGGGACTTAGCCGGGGCTTTCTTT. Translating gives CSVGPTEGDLAGAFF.

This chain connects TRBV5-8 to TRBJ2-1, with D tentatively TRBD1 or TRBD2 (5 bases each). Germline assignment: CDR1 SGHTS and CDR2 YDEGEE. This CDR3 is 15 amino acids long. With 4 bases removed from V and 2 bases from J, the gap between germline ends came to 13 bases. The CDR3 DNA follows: TGTGCCAGCAGCCCCGGGACCAACCCCTACAATGAGCAGTTCTTC. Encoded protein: CASSPGTNPYNEQFF.

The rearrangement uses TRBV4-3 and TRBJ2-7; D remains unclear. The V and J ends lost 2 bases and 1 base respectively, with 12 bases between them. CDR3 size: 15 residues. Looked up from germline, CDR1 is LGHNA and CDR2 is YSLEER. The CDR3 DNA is TGCGCCAGCAGCCAACAAAACACGGGTTCCTACGAGCAGTACTTC. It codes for CASSQQNTGSYEQYF.

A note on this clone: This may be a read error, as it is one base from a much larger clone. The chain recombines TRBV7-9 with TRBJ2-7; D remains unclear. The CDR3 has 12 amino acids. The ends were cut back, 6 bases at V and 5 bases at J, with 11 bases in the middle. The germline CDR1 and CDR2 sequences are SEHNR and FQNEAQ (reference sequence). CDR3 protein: CASSTILNEQYF. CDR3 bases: TGTGCCAGCAGTACCATCTTAAACGAGCAGTACTTC.